The text below deals with one T cell receptor beta chain. Its antigen specificity is not known. No much larger clone exists at a distance of one base, and base qualities are not known. Including the terminal cysteine and phenylalanine, the CDR3 comprises 13 residues. Left in the record is the CDR3 DNA by itself, 39 bases read in frame from the first base. Trimmed from V: 6 bases; trimmed from J: 2 bases; junction bases lacking a gene match: 0. As encoded in the germline V gene, CDR1 is MNHEY while CDR2 is SVGAGI. The source of the sample is a study of OX40 agonist ivuxolimab in advanced cancers. For the study in its entirety: Ivuxolimab was a fully human IgG2 agonistic monoclonal antibody targeting the costimulatory receptor OX40 (CD134). Intravenous ivuxolimab was administered to patients every 2 weeks at six dose levels: 0.01, 0.1, 0.3, 1.5, 3 and 10 mg/kg. Of the approximately 54 dose-escalation patients, hepatocellular carcinoma was present in 19, melanoma in approximately 15, renal cell carcinoma in 9 and head and neck cancer in 9. In the dose-escalation cohort, around four fifths of patients were male, and the mean age was 60 years with a range of roughly 20 to 85. Prior anti-PD-1, anti-PD-L1 or anti-CTLA-4 therapy was permitted, and approximately 41% of dose-escalation patients had received checkpoint inhibitors. Partial responses were achieved by three dose-escalation patients, of whom one had hepatocellular carcinoma and two had cutaneous melanoma. Peripheral TCRbeta sequencing was intended to test whether TCR sequence diversity was altered and clonal T-cell expansion was caused by ivuxolimab. The monotherapy dose-escalation portion (N ≈ 56 patients) of the phase I ivuxolimab trial is reported in the paper.

Results the study describes overall, beyond this receptor: On average, CD8+ T cells showed more expanded clones than CD4+ T cells after ivuxolimab. Low levels of normalized T-cell clonal expansion were also seen in some nonresponding patients. At doses of 0.1 to 3.0 mg/kg, clonal expansion of both CD4+ and CD8+ T cells in blood was seen between baseline and week 6. The antigen specificity of the clonally expanded peripheral T cells was not determined. In partial responders in the 0.1-3.0 mg/kg groups, normalized peripheral clonal expansion was found to be among the lowest, especially among CD8+ T cells.

Genomic DNA was isolated from the sorted cells so that the TCRbeta CDR3 region could be sequenced. TCRbeta CDR3 regions were sequenced using the immunoSEQ Assay. TCRdb carries this immuneACCESS record with in-frame sequences only. Its versions omit some clonotypes, under half of them owing to an unresolved V gene in the studies checked, with the rest unexplained. This sample comprises 77,000 or so clones, approximately 92% of them detected only once. The top ten clonotypes cover around 10% of the sample. The trial excluded patients who had a history of autoimmune disease or who were on systemic immunosuppression. Peripheral blood for TCR sequencing was drawn from every dose cohort at baseline, at cycle 4 day 1 and at cycle 7 day 1. The samples were taken from a phase I, first-in-human, multicenter, open-label dose-escalation trial of ivuxolimab. Adults with locally advanced or metastatic head and neck squamous cell, hepatocellular, melanoma or renal cell carcinoma were enrolled in the trial. Before TCR sequencing, CD4+ T cells and CD8+ T cells were sorted from peripheral blood as separate populations.

This sample comprised CD4+ or CD8+ T cells sorted from blood, obtained in a trial of the OX40 agonist ivuxolimab. The receptor comes from an adult with an advanced solid tumor such as melanoma, head and neck, liver or kidney cancer. The sequence links TRBV6-5 to TRBJ2-5; TRBD1 aligns with 10 central bases. The CDR3 amino acid sequence is: CASRGQGQETQYF. The bases read TGTGCCAGCAGGGGACAGGGGCAAGAGACCCAGTACTTC.